Here is one T cell receptor (beta chain) with its context. Its antigen is unidentified. Using a J-beta primer mix together with a sample-barcoded 5' primer, a second PCR was run for roughly 7 to 12 cycles. TCRdb re-analysed the 5' RACE reads in MiXCR, keeping a single row per CDR3 protein. The sample holds roughly 800,000 distinct CDR3 sequences; 58% are singletons and the top ten take approximately 21%. Germline CDR1 reads ENHRY; CDR2 reads SYGVKD. CDR3 length: 14 residues. These data belong to a study of blood T cells in healthy people across ages. PBMCs were isolated at a quantity of at least 7 million per sample. Overall study results and limits: Per-million-T-cell TCR beta diversity fell roughly linearly with age.

The TCR was taken from a man aged 30 to 39 in good health. The chain couples TRBV10-3 to TRBJ2-5; D is undetermined. The J call may be mistaken, given a closer DNA end match to TRBJ2-1. What was sequenced was blood. The CDR3 DNA follows: TGTGCCATCAGTGAGGGGCAGATCCAAGAGACCCAGTTCTTC. This gives the protein CAISEGQIQETQFF.